There are a few counts of the clone carrying this TCR beta chain. In germline, CDR1 is SGHTA, CDR2 FQGTGA. This CDR3 is 17 amino acids long. MiXCR, applied by TCRdb to the PCR reads, yields one record per CDR3 protein. Among under 20,000 distinct CDR3 sequences listed, approximately 50% were seen once. This sample is part of a study of tumor-infiltrating lymphocytes in oesophageal squamous cell carcinoma. This chain links TRBV7-3 with TRBJ2-4, with a weak D call TRBD2 (6 bases). The J call is uncertain, as TRBJ2-7 better fits the DNA end. The sample taken for sequencing was esophageal tumor tissue. This sequence originates from a male donor with esophageal squamous cell carcinoma. The CDR3 loop is CASSFLLGRSLGGEQYF. CDR3 DNA: TGTGCCAGCAGCTTTTTACTCGGCCGCTCATTGGGGGGCGAGCAGTACTTC.